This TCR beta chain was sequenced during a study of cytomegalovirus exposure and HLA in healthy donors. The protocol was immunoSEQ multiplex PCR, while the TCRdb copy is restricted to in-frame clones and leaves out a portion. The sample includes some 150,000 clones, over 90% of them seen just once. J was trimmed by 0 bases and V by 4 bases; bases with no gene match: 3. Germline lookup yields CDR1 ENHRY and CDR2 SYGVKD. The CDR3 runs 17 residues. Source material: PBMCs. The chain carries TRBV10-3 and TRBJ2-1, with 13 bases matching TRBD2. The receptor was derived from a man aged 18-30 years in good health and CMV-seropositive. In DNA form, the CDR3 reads TGTGCCATCAGTGGGACTAGCGGGAGAATCTCCTACAATGAGCAGTTCTTC. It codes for CAISGTSGRISYNEQFF.